This T cell receptor beta chain was profiled in a study of tumor-infiltrating lymphocytes in oesophageal squamous cell carcinoma. V dropped 6 bases and J dropped 8 bases, with 13 bases sitting between them. CDR1 is MNHNS, CDR2 SASEGT, per germline. This CDR3 has 12 residues. One entry per CDR3 protein, called by TCRdb with MiXCR from the PCR reads. In the table there are some 25,000 distinct CDR3 sequences, 38% of which are singletons. This clonotype has a count of ten or more. The sequence derives from a male donor with esophageal squamous cell carcinoma. The specimen was esophageal tumor tissue. The chain is built from TRBV6-1 and TRBJ1-1; no definite D call. DNA for the CDR3: TGTGCCAGCAGGTATGAGGGATCGGAAGCTTTCTTT. Translating it yields CASRYEGSEAFF.